The next 8 T cell receptor beta chains were all read from a single sample in a study of shared clonotypes between healthy human individuals. Assay: immunoSEQ multiplex PCR; the TCRdb copy retains only in-frame clones and omits some. The sample holds roughly 1,800,000 clones; just under 95% are singletons and the top ten take more than 0.95%. Naivety among CD8 cells was defined by CD45RO negativity and positive CCR7 selection, thereby excluding terminally differentiated effector memory CD45RA+ cells. The specimen sequenced was naive CD8+ T cells sorted from blood. All receptors derive from a man aged 18-30 years in good health.

The rearrangement uses TRBV9 and TRBJ2-1; the match to TRBD2 covers 9 bases. Germline V gives CDR1 SGDLS, CDR2 YYNGEE. J was trimmed by 4 bases and V by 0 bases; bases with no gene match: 5. This CDR3 spans 16 amino acids. CDR3 sequence reads: CASSVATSGPYNEQFF. Written as DNA, the CDR3 is TGTGCCAGCAGCGTAGCAACTAGCGGGCCTTACAATGAGCAGTTCTTC.

Notes on this clone: Other nucleotide sequences in the sample specify the same CDR3. The chain has TRBV6-5 and TRBJ1-1; D is ambiguous. V gave up 0 bases and J gave up 4 bases, with 9 bases separating them. Germline V gene data show CDR1 as MNHEY and CDR2 as SVGAGI. CDR3 length equals 14 residues. The CDR3 reads CASSYSEGSTEAFF. The DNA for the CDR3 is TGTGCCAGCAGTTACTCTGAAGGGAGCACTGAAGCTTTCTTT.

This chain uses TRBV5-4 with TRBJ2-2, with 7 bases lining up with TRBD1. CDR1 is SGHNT and CDR2 is YYREEE in the germline V gene (reference sequence). Trimming at V came to 4 bases and at J to 6 bases, leaving 3 bases not matched to a gene. There are 13 residues in the CDR3. Here the CDR3 DNA reads TGTGCCAGCAGCCTCCAGGGGGCCGGGGAGCTGTTTTTT. Translated, it gives CASSLQGAGELFF.

The V gene is TRBV6-5, the J gene TRBJ2-5; D unresolved. The CDR3 loop spans 14 amino acids. CDR1 MNHEY and CDR2 SVGAGI come from the germline V gene. V lost 3 bases and J lost 1, with 9 bases in between. The CDR3 coding sequence is TGTGCCAGCAGTTATGGGAATAGCCAAGAGACCCAGTACTTC. This codes for CASSYGNSQETQYF.

Only one count was recorded for this clone. J is TRBJ1-1 and V is TRBV7-9, with D unresolved. V lost 0 bases to trimming and J lost 7 bases, with 15 bases between them. The CDR3 spans 15 residues. Germline values: CDR1 SEHNR, CDR2 FQNEAQ (reference sequence). The CDR3, as DNA: TGTGCCAGCAGCTTAGCCCGCGAGGTCGGGAATGAAGCTTTCTTT. Translation: CASSLAREVGNEAFF.

The V gene is TRBV2, the J gene TRBJ1-1; no firm D call. Germline lookup yields CDR1 SNHLY and CDR2 FYNNEI. CDR3 size: 14 residues. V lost 4 bases and J 0 bases, leaving 9 bases between the germline ends. DNA of the CDR3: TGTGCCAGCAGTGGAGAAGCCGTGAACACTGAAGCTTTCTTT. It specifies CASSGEAVNTEAFF. Supplemented by reference TRBV2 and TRBJ1-1, the full variable domain reads EPEVTQTPSHQVTQMGQEVILRCVPISNHLYFYWYRQILGQKVEFLVSFYNNEISEKSEIFDDQFSVERPDGSNFTLKIRSTKLEDSAMYFCASSGEAVNTEAFFGQGTRLTVV.

In this sample, this clone turned up a few times. The chain employs TRBV6-4 and TRBJ1-1; no reliable D call. Germline lookup yields CDR1 MRHNA and CDR2 SNTAGT. V shed 11 bases and J shed 11 bases, with 15 bases lying between them. The CDR3 is made up of 10 amino acids. Written as DNA, the CDR3 is TGTGCCGGAAAGCACCGGAGCGCTTTCTTT. This gives the protein CAGKHRSAFF.

The rearrangement uses TRBV9 and TRBJ1-6; D uncertain. CDR3 length equals 15 residues. V gave up 0 bases and J gave up 7 bases, with 11 bases separating them. From germline, CDR1 is SGDLS and CDR2 YYNGEE. The CDR3, as DNA: TGTGCCAGCAGCGTAGATGCGGTAGACAATTCACCCCTCCACTTT. Protein: CASSVDAVDNSPLHF. Looking up the rest from reference TRBV9 and TRBJ1-6 gives the full variable domain: DSGVTQTPKHLITATGQRVTLRCSPRSGDLSVYWYQQSLDQGLQFLIQYYNGEERAKGNILERFSAQQFPDLHSELNLSSLELGDSALYFCASSVDAVDNSPLHFGNGTRLTVT.